This T cell receptor delta chain was captured in a study of γδ T cells in repeated Plasmodium falciparum infection (dated by TCRdb to about 2021). General notes on the study: The natural-infection arm enrolled Malian children exposed to intense seasonal malaria transmission, compared against age and gender matched Australian children. Four controlled human malaria infections were administered to several malaria-naive U.S. adults over around 620 days by bites from P. falciparum NF54-infected Anopheles stephensi mosquitoes. The study looked at how repeated Plasmodium falciparum infection shapes the human gammadelta T cell repertoire, using both natural infection in Mali and controlled human malaria infection. Samples from controlled-infection subjects were taken at baseline, just before selected infections, and 21 days after each infection. Malian gammadelta TCR repertoires were analysed cross-sectionally during no-transmission periods and were analysed longitudinally across acute febrile malaria episodes.

Vgamma9/Vdelta2+ and Vdelta2-negative gammadelta T cell populations were flow-sorted from peripheral blood mononuclear cells for bulk TCR repertoire analysis. The library was built by means of multiplex PCR. Sequencing took place on an Illumina MiSeq. From each sorted gammadelta T cell sample, both TCR gamma (TRG) and TCR delta (TRD) chains were sequenced. As for the authors' bioinformatics: The repertoire analyses used clonotype tree plots, the accumulated frequency of the top 20 clonotypes, and diversity index (DI) and D75 metrics. TCRdb reprocessed the public data with the CATT caller; entries with the same nucleotide sequence were combined afterwards. The authors' filters were not applied to this entry. This sample lists roughly 93,000 delta-chain clones; 1.4% were detected once. In total, the top ten clones hold 8.5% to 10% of the sample. With respect to this clone: The specificity of this receptor is unknown. A read error is the likely source, as a far larger clone sits one nucleotide away. Other DNA sequences of this sample code for an identical CDR3.

Findings and caveats that apply to the study as a whole: A highly stable polyclonal repertoire over time and infection, with many inter-individual overlapping TCRgamma sequences, was shown by Vgamma9/Vdelta2+ TCR repertoires. Because the controlled-infection cohort was small, analysis of inter-individual variability in gammadelta T cell responses was limited. The Malian cohort was drawn from a small rural village made up mostly of one ethnic group, which limits generalizability. Compared with Australian children, Malian children appeared to have Vdelta2-negative gammadelta TCR repertoires that were more clonally expanded, less diverse and less shared. In Vdelta2-negative gammadelta TCR repertoires, which were largely Vdelta1+, repeated controlled infections appeared to drive waves of new clonotype selection.

The CDR3 starts with the cysteine, ends with the phenylalanine, and has 20 residues. Solely the CDR3 DNA is kept, with 60 bases framed from the first base. CDR1 and CDR2, looked up from the germline V gene, are TSWWSYY and QGS. Clipping removes 1 base from V and 0 bases from J, with 17 as the unmatched junction base count. The sequence joins TRDV1 to TRDJ1; TRDD3 aligns with 7 central bases. Germline matching of the DNA provided the J gene here, since TCRdb leaves it blank. The origin of this receptor is a pool of human donors (malaria-infected and uninfected, not separated). The sample taken for sequencing was gamma-delta T cells from blood. CDR3 reads: CALGEPLYDLGDLYTDKLIF. The DNA sequence reads TGTGCTCTTGGGGAACCCTTATATGATTTGGGGGACCTTTACACCGATAAACTCATCTTT.